Each of the 27 T cell receptor beta chains below was sequenced from the same sample in a study of CD8 T cells in Susac syndrome (dated by TCRdb to between 2018 and 2021). Library prep was done by the immunoSEQ multiplex PCR assay. RNA was extracted using the RNeasy kit, and roughly 0.5 to 1 ug of the RNA was reverse transcribed with random hexamers. TCRdb cleaned the public reads at Q25 with fastp, built clones with MiXCR and kept in-frame beta chains. Entries are consolidated by CDR3 protein sequence, retaining the most common genes and DNA. This sample lists about 130,000 distinct CDR3 sequences; 90% to 95% were detected once. Together, the top ten hold around 0.12% of the sample. The specimen was CD4+ T cells from PBMCs. Every receptor here comes from a human donor in good health.

The chain carries TRBV7-2 and TRBJ2-1, with D perhaps matching TRBD1 or TRBD2 (5 bases each). The CDR3 extends over 16 amino acids. Trimming took off 2 bases at V and 0 bases at J, with 11 bases between the two ends. In germline, CDR1 is SGHTA, CDR2 FQGNSA. The CDR3 DNA reads as TGTGCCAGCAGCTTAACCGGGACGAGCTCCTACAATGAGCAGTTCTTC. Translated, it gives CASSLTGTSSYNEQFF.

This clonotype was recorded once. This sequence joins TRBV5-1 and TRBJ1-5; D remains ambiguous. Trimming shortened V by 0 bases and J by 0 bases, and 7 bases separated the two germline ends. CDR3 length equals 15 residues. The germline V gene has CDR1 SGHRS and CDR2 YFSETQ. CDR3 amino acids: CASSLADPSNQPQHF. CDR3 sequence (DNA): TGCGCCAGCAGCTTGGCCGACCCTAGCAATCAGCCCCAGCATTTT.

The V call is TRBV5-4, the J call TRBJ1-2; D unresolved. Germline V gene lookup returns CDR1 SGHNT and CDR2 YYREEE (reference sequence). The CDR3 has 14 amino acids. The V end was cut by 0 bases, the J end by 2 bases, with 8 bases between. This chain's CDR3 is CASSLDGSNYGYTF. The DNA for the CDR3 is TGTGCCAGCAGCTTGGACGGGTCAAACTATGGCTACACCTTC.

This rearrangement joins TRBV3-1 to TRBJ2-1, with TRBD2 matching 12 bases. This CDR3 contains 17 residues. CDR1 is LGHDT, CDR2 YNNKEL, per germline (reference sequence). The V and J ends lost 4 bases and 3 bases, in that order; junction bases with no gene match: 7. This CDR3 is CASSPRLAGDFYNEQFF. The CDR3 bases are TGTGCCAGCAGCCCCAGACTAGCGGGAGATTTCTACAATGAGCAGTTCTTC.

This clonotype was counted once. This sequence joins TRBV5-1 and TRBJ2-2; D gene unclear. CDR1 and CDR2 (germline): SGHRS, YFSETQ. The V gene lost 4 bases and the J gene lost 6 bases, with 10 bases spanning the gap. The CDR3 is 13 residues long. In DNA form, the CDR3 reads TGCGCCAGCAGCCGCCGAGAGCCCGGGGAGCTGTTTTTT. This translates into CASSRREPGELFF.

The chain combines TRBV29-1 with TRBJ2-3; a weak D match, TRBD1 (5 bases). Deletions cut 7 bases from V and 7 bases from J, with 12 bases between. Per germline, CDR1 SQVTM and CDR2 ANQGSEA. This CDR3 contains 11 residues. As DNA, the CDR3 is TGCAGCGGATCCCAGGGCCATACGCAGTATTTT. Protein sequence: CSGSQGHTQYF.

V is TRBV6-6 and J is TRBJ2-7; D gene ambiguous. Trimming shortened V by 6 bases and J by 6 bases, and 18 bases separated the two germline ends. CDR3 length: 14 residues. Germline V gene lookup returns CDR1 MNHNY and CDR2 SVGAGI (reference sequence). This chain's CDR3 is CASSLDPFRGEQYF. The CDR3 nucleotides are TGTGCCAGCAGCCTCGACCCATTTCGCGGCGAGCAGTACTTC.

The rearrangement joins TRBV29-1 to TRBJ1-2, with unresolved D. The germline V gene encodes CDR1 SQVTM and CDR2 ANQGSEA. The CDR3 spans 8 residues. Deletions cut 4 bases from V and 7 bases from J, with 1 base between. CDR3 sequence reads: CSVGGYTF. CDR3 coding DNA: TGCAGCGTTGGTGGCTACACCTTC.

In this sample, this clonotype turned up once. CDR3 loop: CSGEEGQKLFF. The DNA for the CDR3 is TGCAGCGGGGAGGAGGGTCAAAAACTGTTTTTT. The V call is TRBV29-1, the J call TRBJ1-4; D is unresolved. The CDR3 runs to 11 residues. The germline CDR1 and CDR2 sequences are SQVTM and ANQGSEA. The V end lost 7 bases, the J end lost 9 bases, and 12 bases lay between the germline ends.

The sample holds one count of this clonotype. The rearrangement joins TRBV4-1 to TRBJ2-3; TRBD2 matches 9 bases. The CDR3 contains 17 residues. Germline trimming cut 0 bases from V and 6 bases from J; bases unmatched to any gene: 10. Germline V lookup: CDR1 MGHRA, CDR2 YSYEKL. The CDR3 reads CASSQDRLAVGRDTQYF. CDR3 nucleotide sequence: TGCGCCAGCAGCCAAGACCGACTAGCGGTGGGGCGGGATACGCAGTATTTT.

The chain couples TRBV3-1 to TRBJ2-7; maybe TRBD2 (5 bases). CDR3 length equals 13 residues. The germline V and J ends were trimmed by 2 bases and 3 bases, with 8 bases remaining between them. Germline values: CDR1 LGHDT, CDR2 YNNKEL (reference sequence). As DNA, the CDR3 is TGTGCCAGCAGCCAAACTAGTTACTACGAGCAGTACTTC. Translated, it gives CASSQTSYYEQYF.

The rearrangement joins TRBV3-1 to TRBJ2-5, with D maybe TRBD1 (5 bases). CDR3 length equals 15 residues. Germline V gene data show CDR1 as LGHDT and CDR2 as YNNKEL (reference sequence). The germline V and J ends were trimmed by 4 bases and 6 bases, with 18 bases remaining between them. CDR3 in DNA: TGTGCCAGCAGCCCCCTGTGGGGCAGTTACCAGACCCAGTACTTC. Translation gives CASSPLWGSYQTQYF.

In this sample, this clonotype turned up once. The genes are TRBV5-1 and TRBJ2-7; D remains unclear. V was clipped by 1 base and J by 6 bases, with 8 bases between them. The CDR3 is 12 amino acids. Germline loops: CDR1 SGHRS, CDR2 YFSETQ. CDR3 sequence: CASSLRAREQYF. CDR3 DNA: TGCGCCAGCAGCTTGAGAGCACGCGAGCAGTACTTC.

The V call is TRBV5-1, the J call TRBJ2-6; D is possibly TRBD1 or TRBD2 (5 bases each). This CDR3 has 15 amino acids. Germline V gene lookup returns CDR1 SGHRS and CDR2 YFSETQ. The V end lost 1 base, the J end lost 4 bases, and 9 bases lay between the germline ends. The DNA of the CDR3 is TGCGCCAGCAGCTTGCTAGGGGAGGGGGCCAACGTCCTGACTTTC. Its protein is CASSLLGEGANVLTF.

The rearrangement joins TRBV7-2 to TRBJ2-7, with 9 bases identical to TRBD2. With 5 bases clipped from V and 1 base from J, the junction kept 15 bases outside the gene matches. The CDR3 has 18 residues. Germline V gene lookup returns CDR1 SGHTA and CDR2 FQGNSA. In DNA form, the CDR3 reads TGTGCCAGCAGCGTTCGAGGAGGGCTAGCGGGGTCTTCCTACGAGCAGTACTTC. Protein product: CASSVRGGLAGSSYEQYF.

J is TRBJ2-1 and V is TRBV18, with 16 nucleotides matching TRBD2. The ends lost 3 bases at V and 8 bases at J; junction bases unmatched: 1. Germline V gene sequence: CDR1 KGHSH, CDR2 LQKENI. CDR3 length equals 15 residues. The CDR3 reads CASSPGTSGRDEQFF. CDR3 sequence (DNA): TGTGCCAGCTCACCGGGGACTAGCGGGAGGGATGAGCAGTTCTTC.

The chain joins TRBV18 to TRBJ1-1; no definite D call. V was trimmed by 2 bases and J by 0 bases, leaving 10 bases between them. Germline V CDR1 and CDR2: KGHSH, LQKENI. The CDR3 length is 15 residues. Here the CDR3 DNA reads TGTGCCAGCTCACCAGGGAGCAACATGAACACTGAAGCTTTCTTT. This translates into CASSPGSNMNTEAFF.

The chain links TRBV29-1 to TRBJ2-5, with D perhaps matching TRBD2 (5 bases). The CDR3 totals 14 residues. Deletions cut 3 bases from V and 6 bases from J, with 17 bases between. The germline CDR1 and CDR2 sequences are SQVTM and ANQGSEA. The DNA of the CDR3 is TGCAGCGTTGAGAATCGGGGTCGGAAGCAGACCCAGTACTTC. Its translation: CSVENRGRKQTQYF.

The rearrangement joins TRBV5-4 to TRBJ1-1; 8 nucleotides align to TRBD1. J was trimmed by 4 bases and V by 1 base; bases with no gene match: 9. Germline lookup yields CDR1 SGHNT and CDR2 YYREEE (reference sequence). The CDR3 sequence is 16 residues long. As DNA, the CDR3 is TGTGCCAGCAGCTTGTGGGGGACAGGACGAATCACTGAAGCTTTCTTT. Encoded protein: CASSLWGTGRITEAFF.

The chain links TRBV2 to TRBJ1-2; D possibly corresponds to TRBD1 (5 bases). The CDR3 length is 15 residues. Germline CDR1 and CDR2: SNHLY and FYNNEI. V lost 3 bases and J lost 4, with 15 bases in between. The CDR3 is CASSDAPPGTYGYTF. DNA for the CDR3: TGTGCCAGCAGTGATGCCCCCCCAGGGACCTATGGCTACACCTTC.

This clonotype occurred once. The chain couples TRBV12-3 or TRBV12-4 to TRBJ2-3; D uncertain. Trimming shortened V by 7 bases and J by 3 bases, and 8 bases separated the two germline ends. This CDR3 has 12 residues. The CDR3 spells CASMGWTDTQYF. In DNA, the CDR3 is TGTGCCAGCATGGGATGGACAGATACGCAGTATTTT.

The chain recombines TRBV20-1 with TRBJ2-7; no clear D. This CDR3 has 12 residues. Germline V CDR1 and CDR2: DFQATT, SNEGSKA (reference sequence). V lost 8 bases and J lost 0, with 11 bases in between. CDR3 loop: CSTTKVSYEQYF. The CDR3 region has the DNA TGCAGTACCACTAAGGTCTCCTACGAGCAGTACTTC.

V and J are TRBV28 and TRBJ2-2, with D perhaps matching TRBD2 (7 bases). The CDR3 consists of 14 residues. Trimming took off 8 bases at V and 4 bases at J, with 14 bases between the two ends. In germline, CDR1 is MDHEN, CDR2 SYDVKM. This CDR3 reads CASRGGGGTGELFF. CDR3 in DNA: TGTGCCAGCCGAGGGGGGGGAGGCACCGGGGAGCTGTTTTTT.

The genes are TRBV18 and TRBJ2-5, with TRBD2 matching over 9 bases. With V trimmed by 6 bases and J by 4 bases, 12 bases remained unmatched. Germline lookup yields CDR1 KGHSH and CDR2 LQKENI. The CDR3 loop spans 16 amino acids. The CDR3, as DNA: TGTGCCAGCTCCCCTCGTCGAGCGGGAGGTGCAGAGACCCAGTACTTC. Amino acid sequence: CASSPRRAGGAETQYF.

This chain uses TRBV5-1 with TRBJ1-2; tentative D call: TRBD1 (6 bases). The CDR3 spans 14 residues. In germline, CDR1 is SGHRS, CDR2 YFSETQ. V was trimmed by 5 bases and J by 4 bases, leaving 15 bases between them. CDR3: CASSPDSLGYGYTF. Written as DNA, the CDR3 is TGCGCCAGCAGTCCGGACAGTTTAGGCTATGGCTACACCTTC.

This clonotype appeared once. The chain carries TRBV7-9 and TRBJ2-3; no firm D call. The V and J ends lost 0 bases and 5 bases respectively, with 6 bases between them. Germline V gives CDR1 SEHNR, CDR2 FQNEAQ (reference sequence). The length of the CDR3 is 13 residues. The CDR3 is CASSLAGRDTQYF. The DNA for the CDR3 is TGTGCCAGCAGCTTAGCGGGAAGAGATACGCAGTATTTT.

The chain combines TRBV3-1 with TRBJ1-1; D is possibly TRBD1 (6 bases). The CDR3 runs to 13 residues. Germline-derived CDR1 and CDR2 are LGHDT and YNNKEL (reference sequence). Trimming shortened V by 3 bases and J by 2 bases, and 7 bases separated the two germline ends. The CDR3: CASSQGANTEAFF. In DNA, the CDR3 is TGTGCCAGCAGCCAGGGGGCTAACACTGAAGCTTTCTTT. The full variable domain, in which reference TRBV3-1 and TRBJ1-1 provide the parts outside the CDR3, is DTAVSQTPKYLVTQMGNDKSIKCEQNLGHDTMYWYKQDSKKFLKIMFSYNNKELIINETVPNRFSPKSPDKAHLNLHINSLELGDSAVYFCASSQGANTEAFFGQGTRLTVV.